The 24 T cell receptor beta chains presented below share a single source sample, sequenced in a study of blood T cell repertoires in COVID-19. Data came from immunoSEQ multiplex PCR; TCRdb stores just in-frame clones and leaves some out. Among approximately 270,000 clones listed, about 90% were seen once. Sequencing was done on a sample of PBMCs or T cells enriched from blood (not recorded which). These receptors came from a human donor in a cohort exposed to, infected with or recovered from COVID-19 (not recorded which). The donor label of this sample is uncertain.

V gene TRBV7-2 combines with J gene TRBJ2-3; D remains unclear. V was shortened by 1 base and J by 6 bases, with 17 bases between the two germline ends. In germline, CDR1 is SGHTA, CDR2 FQGNSA. CDR3 length: 16 amino acids. CDR3 nucleotide sequence: TGTGCCAGCAGCTTAGGTGTATCCCGAAATGCGGATACGCAGTATTTT. Its translation: CASSLGVSRNADTQYF.

The J gene is TRBJ2-5, the V gene TRBV5-1; perhaps TRBD1 as D (6 bases). The CDR3 is 14 amino acids. Germline CDR1 SGHRS, CDR2 YFSETQ. V was cut by 4 bases and J by 1 base, with 11 bases left in between. This CDR3 reads CASSQGRGQETQYF. The CDR3 region has the DNA TGCGCCAGCAGCCAAGGCAGGGGCCAAGAGACCCAGTACTTC.

This clone was observed a single time. The V and J genes are TRBV23-1 and TRBJ2-1, with D maybe TRBD1 (5 bases). TRBV23-1 is identified as an open reading frame with a role that is uncertain. This CDR3 is built from 18 residues. V was shortened by 0 bases and J by 0 bases, with 15 bases between the two germline ends. CDR3 bases: TGCGCCAGCAGTCAATCGAGGCAGGGCGATAGCTCCTACAATGAGCAGTTCTTC. This encodes CASSQSRQGDSSYNEQFF.

This clone was picked up one time. CDR3 residues: CASSSGQGSYNEQFF. CDR3 DNA sequence: TGTGCCAGCAGCTCCGGACAGGGGTCCTACAATGAGCAGTTCTTC. The chain employs TRBV5-5 and TRBJ2-1; 9 bases align to TRBD1. Germline CDR1 SGHKS, CDR2 YYEKEE (reference sequence). The CDR3 runs to 15 residues. V lost 3 bases and J lost 1; bases outside the gene matches: 2.

The rearrangement uses TRBV10-3 and TRBJ2-3; 7 bases agree with TRBD1. Germline values: CDR1 ENHRY, CDR2 SYGVKD. With 4 bases clipped from V and 7 bases from J, the junction kept 11 bases outside the gene matches. This CDR3 has 15 amino acids. The CDR3 nucleotides read TGTGCCATCAGTGTAACCGGGACAGAAACTAATACGCAGTATTTT. It is translated as CAISVTGTETNTQYF.

The chain is built from TRBV9 and TRBJ1-3; no firm D call. Germline V gene sequence: CDR1 SGDLS, CDR2 YYNGEE. V lost 2 bases, J lost 8 bases, and 8 bases lay in between. The CDR3 runs 12 residues. Here the CDR3 DNA reads TGTGCCAGCAGCGTTGAGGCCCACACCATATATTTT. Protein product: CASSVEAHTIYF.

The chain has TRBV5-4 and TRBJ2-7; TRBD2 matches at 16 bases. The CDR3 is made up of 15 amino acids. The J segment lost 2 bases and the V segment lost 4 bases, leaving 0 bases of the junction unmatched. Per the germline V gene, CDR1 is SGHNT and CDR2 is YYREEE (reference sequence). This CDR3 is CASSGTSGGAYEQYF. The CDR3 DNA reads TGTGCCAGCAGCGGGACTAGCGGGGGGGCCTACGAGCAGTACTTC.

The chain combines TRBV7-9 with TRBJ2-7; 8 nucleotides line up with TRBD1. Losses at the gene ends were 1 base for V and 5 bases for J; bases not matched to a gene: 13. This CDR3 region has 17 residues. The V gene's germline CDR1 is SEHNR and CDR2 FQNEAQ (reference sequence). CDR3 region: CASSLVGPATGVHEQYF. CDR3 nucleotide sequence: TGTGCCAGCAGCTTAGTGGGGCCCGCGACAGGGGTGCACGAGCAGTACTTC.

The V call is TRBV5-4, the J call TRBJ2-1; 11 nucleotides line up with TRBD2. This CDR3 region has 15 residues. Losses at the gene ends were 4 bases for V and 3 bases for J; bases not matched to a gene: 3. The V gene's germline CDR1 is SGHNT and CDR2 YYREEE (reference sequence). The CDR3 loop is CASSVAGGDYNEQFF. CDR3 nucleotide sequence: TGTGCCAGCAGCGTAGCGGGGGGGGACTACAATGAGCAGTTCTTC.

V is TRBV6-5 and J is TRBJ1-3; 7 positions match TRBD1. The CDR3 is made up of 15 amino acids. Germline CDR1 is MNHEY and CDR2 is SVGAGI. V lost 5 bases to trimming and J lost 2 bases; unmatched junction nucleotides: 6. In nucleotides, the CDR3 is TGTGCCAGCAGTCTAACAGGGGACCCTGGAAACACCATATATTTT. Its protein is CASSLTGDPGNTIYF.

The J gene is TRBJ2-5, the V gene TRBV10-2; the D gene is possibly TRBD2 (5 bases). The CDR3 spans 13 residues. Trimming left V 6 bases short and J 2 bases short, with 10 bases between. Germline lookup yields CDR1 WSHSY and CDR2 SAAADI. The CDR3 bases are TGCGCCAGCAGCCCCGGGAAGCAAGAGACCCAGTACTTC. It translates to CASSPGKQETQYF.

This clone was picked up a small number of times. The J gene is TRBJ1-4, the V gene TRBV5-1; 7 nucleotides match TRBD1. The germline V gene has CDR1 SGHRS and CDR2 YFSETQ. The trim removed 0 bases at V and 8 bases at J, leaving 10 bases unmatched. The CDR3 is 16 amino acids. CDR3 loop: CASSLGIWQGDEKLFF. CDR3 bases: TGCGCCAGCAGCTTGGGAATTTGGCAGGGGGACGAAAAACTGTTTTTT.

The chain links TRBV7-4 to TRBJ1-2, with D tentatively TRBD1 (6 bases). V dropped 5 bases and J dropped 5 bases, with 27 bases sitting between them. Germline V gene data show CDR1 as SGHVT and CDR2 as SQSDAQ. The CDR3 has 18 residues. The CDR3 bases are TGTGCCAGCAGCATACCTAACGCTCACAGGGCCAGGCGGTATGGCTACACCTTC. This gives the protein CASSIPNAHRARRYGYTF.

This clone showed up just once. The chain has TRBV4-2 and TRBJ2-4; 12 bases are shared with TRBD1. Trimming cost V 9 bases and J 8 bases; bases outside gene matches: 2. The germline gives CDR1 LGHNA, CDR2 YNFKEQ. CDR3 length: 12 residues. CDR3 in DNA: TGTGCCAGGGGACAGGGGGCGGACATTCAGTACTTC. Translating gives CARGQGADIQYF.

The chain links TRBV7-9 to TRBJ2-3, with TRBD1 matching 10 bases. Germline V lookup: CDR1 SEHNR, CDR2 FQNEAQ (reference sequence). CDR3 length equals 15 residues. With 4 bases clipped from V and 2 bases from J, the junction kept 3 bases outside the gene matches. In DNA form, the CDR3 reads TGTGCCAGCAGCTGGGGACAGGGGCCCACAGATACGCAGTATTTT. Amino acids: CASSWGQGPTDTQYF.

This clone was picked up one time. CDR3 amino acids: CATSARGNQPQHF. CDR3 in DNA: TGTGCCACCAGTGCGCGAGGGAATCAGCCCCAGCATTTT. The chain employs TRBV24-1 and TRBJ1-5, with no clear D. The CDR3 contains 13 residues. CDR1 is KGHDR, CDR2 SFDVKD, per germline. V was clipped by 5 bases and J by 4 bases, with 8 bases between them.

The chain joins TRBV2 to TRBJ2-1; D gene ambiguous. The CDR3 is 15 amino acids. Germline V lookup: CDR1 SNHLY, CDR2 FYNNEI. Trimming stripped 4 bases from V and 4 bases from J, with 14 bases between. The CDR3 DNA reads as TGTGCCAGCAGTGTGGCCAACTACCCTTACAATGAGCAGTTCTTC. It translates to CASSVANYPYNEQFF.

The rearrangement uses TRBV4-2 and TRBJ2-5; D is perhaps TRBD2 (6 bases). The CDR3 is 13 residues long. V lost 4 bases and J 1 base, leaving 7 bases between the germline ends. CDR1 is LGHNA, CDR2 YNFKEQ, per germline. CDR3 nucleotides: TGTGCCAGCAGCCGGGACTCCCAAGAGACCCAGTACTTC. Its protein product is CASSRDSQETQYF.

The chain carries TRBV7-3 and TRBJ1-3; D ambiguous. CDR1 is SGHTA and CDR2 is FQGTGA in the germline V gene. V was trimmed by 2 bases and J by 1 base, leaving 9 bases between them. This CDR3 is built from 15 residues. DNA of the CDR3: TGTGCCAGCAGCTTATCTGGAGGGTCTGGAAACACCATATATTTT. Protein product: CASSLSGGSGNTIYF.

The chain carries TRBV6-5 and TRBJ1-2, with TRBD1 matching over 7 bases. V gave up 6 bases and J gave up 0 bases; unmatched junction bases: 7. The length of the CDR3 is 15 residues. Germline V gene lookup returns CDR1 MNHEY and CDR2 SVGAGI. The CDR3 region has the DNA TGTGCCAGCAGACAGGCCGGGACAGCTAACTATGGCTACACCTTC. It codes for CASRQAGTANYGYTF.

V and J are TRBV3-1 (or the pseudogene TRBV3-2) and TRBJ2-1, with D possibly TRBD1 on 6 matching bases. The germline V gene encodes CDR1 LGHDT and CDR2 YNNKEL (reference sequence). The CDR3 consists of 12 residues. V lost 6 bases, J lost 9 bases, and 12 bases lay in between. The CDR3, as DNA: TGTGCCAGCAGTCGACAGGTTTTTGAGCAGTTCTTC. As protein: CASSRQVFEQFF.

In this sample, this clone turned up once. The rearrangement joins TRBV12-1 to TRBJ1-6; the table's D gene call, TRBD1, was not cross checked with the DNA. TRBV12-1 is a documented pseudogene. This CDR3 has 17 amino acids. CDR3 protein: CADQPGQGSSYNSPLHF. DNA of the CDR3: TGTGCCGACCAACCGGGACAGGGGAGTTCCTATAATTCACCCCTCCACTTT.

The chain joins TRBV7-3 to TRBJ1-1; D might be TRBD1 (5 bases). The CDR3 has 13 residues. Germline lookup yields CDR1 SGHTA and CDR2 FQGTGA. V lost 3 bases and J 4 bases, leaving 9 bases between the germline ends. CDR3 region: CASSFGGSTEAFF. The CDR3 DNA reads as TGTGCCAGCAGCTTCGGGGGAAGCACTGAAGCTTTCTTT. Complete variable domain (other parts from reference TRBV7-3 and TRBJ1-1): GAGVSQTPSNKVTEKGKYVELRCDPISGHTALYWYRQSLGQGPEFLIYFQGTGAADDSGLPNDRFFAVRPEGSVSTLKIQRTERGDSAVYLCASSFGGSTEAFFGQGTRLTVV.

This clone was observed many times. The V call is TRBV6-4, the J call TRBJ2-2; TRBD2 matches at 7 bases. The germline CDR1 and CDR2 sequences are MRHNA and SNTAGT. Trimming removed 2 bases from V and 6 bases from J; junction bases left unmatched: 0. The CDR3 loop spans 13 amino acids. This CDR3 is CASSDGGAGELFF. The CDR3 DNA reads TGTGCCAGCAGTGACGGGGGGGCCGGGGAGCTGTTTTTT.